This TCR beta chain comes out of a study of T cell responses to AZD1222 COVID-19 vaccine listed by TCRdb under 2021. With respect to the entire study: TCR sequencing was performed for roughly 240 trial participants, of whom about 200 were given two doses of AZD1222 and some 26 were given two doses of MenACWY control vaccine. Enrollment into the trials was organized by age into subgroups of 18-55, 56-69 and 70-plus years, and those subgroups contained about 160, 30 and 59 TCR-sequenced participants, respectively. Broad study findings and their caveats: The 56-69-year group was small, and its depth increase did not reach significance, likely because of low power. Because no day 14 peak-response samples were available, repertoires were characterized only after the peak T cell response. A significant rise in spike-specific TCR breadth and depth was observed after two AZD1222 doses relative to day 0 and relative to MenACWY recipients. The vaccine-associated CD4 TCRs covered the entire spike protein, and the dominant responses fell in regions 160-218 and 743-854. Participants were mostly white British, with more females than males. The authors suggested clonal diversity may have been underestimated. Conclusions about previously exposed vaccinees were limited because only six AZD1222 recipients were SARS-CoV-2 seropositive at baseline. Epitopes outside the regions mutated in the B.1.351 and B.1.1.7 variants were reportedly recognized by nearly half of the unique spike-specific TCRs.

Per the publication, the time point label means: about 28 days (+/-7) after the second vaccine dose. The treatment or condition label on this specimen signifies: meningococcal conjugate vaccine given as trial control. The vaccinee samples were drawn from two UK trials, COV001 and COV002, one of which was a single-blind randomized controlled phase 2/3 trial testing AZD1222 (ChAdOx1 nCoV-19) in healthy adults. For TCRbeta chain sequencing, PBMC samples were collected from trial participants at day 0 and at day 28 after the second dose. V and J lose 4 bases and 2 bases, and a span of 14 bases separates them. The CDR3 sequence holds 15 residues, the cysteine and phenylalanine included. CDR3 DNA only is kept here, 45 bases in frame from base 1. CDR1 is given as SGHNT and CDR2 as YYREEE, both from the germline V gene (reference sequence). The CDR3 regions of human TCRbeta chains were subjected to immunosequencing. On the authors' methods: TCRs in the repertoires were compared against a reference library of SARS-CoV-2-specific TCRs that had been generated with the MIRA antigen-specificity platform. Breadth meant the fraction of unique TCRs that were SARS-CoV-2-associated, whereas depth meant the fraction of total T cells that were SARS-CoV-2-associated. Using the MIRA data, each spike-specific TCR was mapped to the spike region that the TCR reacts to and placed in a CD4 or CD8 class. Log10-transformed breadth and depth values were compared by one-way ANOVA with Sidak's multiple comparisons tests. Not all clones reach the TCRdb copy of this immuneACCESS table, which keeps in-frame sequences only. Checked studies attribute under half of the gap to unresolved V genes and leave the rest unexplained. From that table come the V and J calls and clone size; the DNA was used to work out D and trimming. This sample lists 95,000 to 150,000 clones; roughly 90% were detected once. The ten largest account for around 3.8% of the sample.

Of note for this clone: The specificity of this receptor is unknown. No qualities accompany the bases; no much larger clone lies one base away.

This sequence uses TRBV5-4 and TRBJ2-3; the best D guess is TRBD2, with 5 bases matching. The source was peripheral blood, collected 28 days after the second dose of the MenACWY control vaccine. The source of this sequence is an adult who received the MenACWY meningococcal vaccine as a control. The DNA sequence follows: TGTGCCAGCAGCGTAAGCGGAGCCCCCACAGATACGCAGTATTTT. The resulting protein is CASSVSGAPTDTQYF.